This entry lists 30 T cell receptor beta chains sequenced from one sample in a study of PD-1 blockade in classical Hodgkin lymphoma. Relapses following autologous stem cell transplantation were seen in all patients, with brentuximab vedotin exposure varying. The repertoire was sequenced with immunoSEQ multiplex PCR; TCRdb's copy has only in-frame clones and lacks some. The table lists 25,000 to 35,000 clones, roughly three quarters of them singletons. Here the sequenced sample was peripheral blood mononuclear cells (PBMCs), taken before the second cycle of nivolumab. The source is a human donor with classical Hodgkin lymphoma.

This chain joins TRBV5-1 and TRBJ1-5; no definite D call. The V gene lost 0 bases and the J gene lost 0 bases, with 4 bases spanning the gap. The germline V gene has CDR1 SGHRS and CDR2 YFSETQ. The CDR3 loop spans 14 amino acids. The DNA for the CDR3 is TGCGCCAGCAGCTTGGACGGTAGCAATCAGCCCCAGCATTTT. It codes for CASSLDGSNQPQHF.

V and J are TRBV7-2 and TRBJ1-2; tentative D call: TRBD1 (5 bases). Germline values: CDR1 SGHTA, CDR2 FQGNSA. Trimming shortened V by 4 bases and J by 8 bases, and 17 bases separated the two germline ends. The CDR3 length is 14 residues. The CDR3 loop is CASSYRTSNRGYTF. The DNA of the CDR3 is TGTGCCAGCAGCTATCGGACATCCAATAGAGGCTACACCTTC.

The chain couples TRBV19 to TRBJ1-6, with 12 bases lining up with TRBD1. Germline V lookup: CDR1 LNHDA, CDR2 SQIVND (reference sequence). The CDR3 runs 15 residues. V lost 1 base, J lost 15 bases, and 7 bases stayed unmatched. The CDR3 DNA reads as TGTGCCAGTAGTATAGGTGGGACAGGGGGCTCGGACCTCCACTTT. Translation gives CASSIGGTGGSDLHF.

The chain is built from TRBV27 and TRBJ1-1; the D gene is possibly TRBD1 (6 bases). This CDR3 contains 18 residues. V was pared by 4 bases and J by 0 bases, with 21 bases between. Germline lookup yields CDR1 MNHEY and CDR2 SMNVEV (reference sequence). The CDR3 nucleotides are TGTGCCAGCAGTTACTCCGGGACAAGGTTCCTCATGAACACTGAAGCTTTCTTT. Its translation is CASSYSGTRFLMNTEAFF.

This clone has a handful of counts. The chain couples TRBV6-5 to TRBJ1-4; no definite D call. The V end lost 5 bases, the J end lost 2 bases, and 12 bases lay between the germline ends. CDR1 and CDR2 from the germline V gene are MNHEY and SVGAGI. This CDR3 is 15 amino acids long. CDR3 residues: CASSLSGRTNEKLFF. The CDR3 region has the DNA TGTGCCAGCAGTCTATCTGGGCGGACTAATGAAAAACTGTTTTTT.

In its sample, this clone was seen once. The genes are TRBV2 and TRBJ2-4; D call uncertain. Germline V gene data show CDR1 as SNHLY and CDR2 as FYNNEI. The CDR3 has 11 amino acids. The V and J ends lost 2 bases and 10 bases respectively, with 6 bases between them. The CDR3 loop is CASSEYQIQYF. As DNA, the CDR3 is TGTGCCAGCAGTGAATATCAGATTCAGTACTTC. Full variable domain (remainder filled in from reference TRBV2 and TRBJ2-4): EPEVTQTPSHQVTQMGQEVILRCVPISNHLYFYWYRQILGQKVEFLVSFYNNEISEKSEIFDDQFSVERPDGSNFTLKIRSTKLEDSAMYFCASSEYQIQYFGAGTRLSVL.

This CDR3 reads CASSYQGSNEKLFF. In nucleotides, the CDR3 is TGTGCCAGCAGTTACCAGGGAAGCAATGAAAAACTGTTTTTT. This chain joins TRBV6-9 and TRBJ1-4, with D maybe TRBD1 (5 bases). V was clipped by 3 bases and J by 5 bases, with 10 bases between them. The CDR3 length is 14 residues. From germline, CDR1 is MNHGY and CDR2 SVAAGI.

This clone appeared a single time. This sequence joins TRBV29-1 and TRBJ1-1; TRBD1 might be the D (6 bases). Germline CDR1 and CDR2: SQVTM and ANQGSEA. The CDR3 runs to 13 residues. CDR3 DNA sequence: TGCAGTATACAGGGAAGGGGGAACACTGAAGCTTTCTTT. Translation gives CSIQGRGNTEAFF.

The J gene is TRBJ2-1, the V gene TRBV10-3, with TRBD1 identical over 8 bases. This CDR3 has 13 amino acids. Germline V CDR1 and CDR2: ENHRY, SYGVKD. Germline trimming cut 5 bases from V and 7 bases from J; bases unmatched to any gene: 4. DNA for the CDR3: TGTGCCATCAGTCAGGGGGCTTATAATGAGCAGTTCTTC. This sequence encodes CAISQGAYNEQFF.

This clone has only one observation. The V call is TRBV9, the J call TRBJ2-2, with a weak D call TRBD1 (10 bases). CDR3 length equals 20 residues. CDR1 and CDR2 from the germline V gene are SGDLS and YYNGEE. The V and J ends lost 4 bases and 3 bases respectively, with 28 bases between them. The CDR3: CASSYRDRGRLAVHTGELFF. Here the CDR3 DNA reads TGTGCCAGCAGCTACCGGGACAGGGGCCGACTAGCGGTCCACACCGGGGAGCTGTTTTTT.

This chain's CDR3 is CASSLRGRQGMRFGEQYF. The DNA of the CDR3 is TGTGCCAGCAGCTTGAGGGGACGACAGGGGATGAGGTTTGGCGAGCAGTACTTC. This sequence joins TRBV7-8 and TRBJ2-7; the match to TRBD1 covers 8 bases. The trim removed 3 bases at V and 6 bases at J, leaving 19 bases unmatched. Germline lookup yields CDR1 SGHVS and CDR2 FQNEAQ. This CDR3 comprises 18 residues. Complete variable domain (other parts from reference TRBV7-8 and TRBJ2-7): GAGVSQSPRYKVAKRGQDVALRCDPISGHVSLFWYQQALGQGPEFLTYFQNEAQLDKSGLPSDRFFAERPEGSVSTLKIQRTQQEDSAVYLCASSLRGRQGMRFGEQYFGPGTRLTVT.

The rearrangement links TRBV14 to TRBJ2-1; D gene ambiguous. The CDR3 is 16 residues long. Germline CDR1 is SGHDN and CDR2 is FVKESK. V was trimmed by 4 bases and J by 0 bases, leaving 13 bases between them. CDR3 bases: TGTGCCAGCAGCCTCCATCACTCCAGCTCCTACAATGAGCAGTTCTTC. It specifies CASSLHHSSSYNEQFF.

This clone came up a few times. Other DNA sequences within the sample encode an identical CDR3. The CDR3: CASSYLYNEQFF. DNA of the CDR3: TGTGCCAGTAGTTACTTATACAATGAGCAGTTCTTC. This chain links TRBV19 with TRBJ2-1; the D is unclear. With 5 bases removed from V and 4 bases from J, the gap between germline ends came to 6 bases. The CDR3 loop spans 12 amino acids. CDR1 is LNHDA and CDR2 is SQIVND in the germline V gene (reference sequence).

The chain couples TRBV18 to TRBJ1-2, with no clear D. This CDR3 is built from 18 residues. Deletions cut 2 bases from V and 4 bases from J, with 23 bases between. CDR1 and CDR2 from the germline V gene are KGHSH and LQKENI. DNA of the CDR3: TGTGCCAGCTCACCAAGGAGTGCGTCGGCGGCCATGGTCTATGGCTACACCTTC. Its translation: CASSPRSASAAMVYGYTF.

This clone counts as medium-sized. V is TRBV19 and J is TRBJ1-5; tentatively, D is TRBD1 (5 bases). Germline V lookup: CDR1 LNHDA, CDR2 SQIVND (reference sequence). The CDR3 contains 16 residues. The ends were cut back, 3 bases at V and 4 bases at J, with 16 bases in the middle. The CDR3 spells CASSILGTGKNQPQHF. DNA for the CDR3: TGTGCCAGTAGTATCCTTGGAACAGGAAAAAATCAGCCCCAGCATTTT.

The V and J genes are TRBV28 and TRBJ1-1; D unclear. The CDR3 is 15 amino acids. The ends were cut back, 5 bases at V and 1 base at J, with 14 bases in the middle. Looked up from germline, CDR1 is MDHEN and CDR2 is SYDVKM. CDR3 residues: CASSPQPGANTEAFF. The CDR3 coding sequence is TGTGCCAGCAGTCCCCAACCGGGAGCGAACACTGAAGCTTTCTTT.

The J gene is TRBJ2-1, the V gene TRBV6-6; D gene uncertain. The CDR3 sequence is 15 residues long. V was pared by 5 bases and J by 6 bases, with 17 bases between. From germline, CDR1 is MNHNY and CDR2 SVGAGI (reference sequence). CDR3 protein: CASSPRSSLGNEQFF. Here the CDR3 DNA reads TGTGCCAGCAGTCCGCGTAGTAGCCTGGGCAATGAGCAGTTCTTC.

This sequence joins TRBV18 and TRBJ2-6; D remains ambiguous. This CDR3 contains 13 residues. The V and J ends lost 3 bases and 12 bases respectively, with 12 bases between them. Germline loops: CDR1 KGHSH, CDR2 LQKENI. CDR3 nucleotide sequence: TGTGCCAGCTCACCTAGGGCCTTTTCCGTCCTGACTTTC. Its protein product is CASSPRAFSVLTF.

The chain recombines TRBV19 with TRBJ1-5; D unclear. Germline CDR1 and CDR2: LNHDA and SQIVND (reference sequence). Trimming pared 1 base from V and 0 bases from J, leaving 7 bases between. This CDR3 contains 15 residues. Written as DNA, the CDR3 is TGTGCCAGTAGTATAGTGGCAGATAGCAATCAGCCCCAGCATTTT. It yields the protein CASSIVADSNQPQHF.

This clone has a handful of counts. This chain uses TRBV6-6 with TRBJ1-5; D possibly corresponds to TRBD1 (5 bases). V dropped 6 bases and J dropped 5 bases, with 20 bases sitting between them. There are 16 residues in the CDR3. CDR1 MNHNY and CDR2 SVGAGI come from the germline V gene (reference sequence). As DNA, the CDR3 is TGTGCCAGCAGAGGGGAAGGGGTCGGGGTTTATCAGCCCCAGCATTTT. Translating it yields CASRGEGVGVYQPQHF.

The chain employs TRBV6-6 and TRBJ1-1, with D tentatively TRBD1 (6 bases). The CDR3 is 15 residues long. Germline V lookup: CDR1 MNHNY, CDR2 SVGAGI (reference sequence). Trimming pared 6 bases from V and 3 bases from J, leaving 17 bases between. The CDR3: CASSLDGGLDTEAFF. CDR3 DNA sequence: TGTGCCAGCAGCCTCGACGGGGGGCTGGACACTGAAGCTTTCTTT.

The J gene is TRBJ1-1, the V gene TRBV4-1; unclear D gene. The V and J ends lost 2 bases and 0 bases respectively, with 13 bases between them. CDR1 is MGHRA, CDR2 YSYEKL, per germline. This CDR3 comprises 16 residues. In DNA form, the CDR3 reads TGCGCCAGCAGCCAAAGATATAACCGCATGAACACTGAAGCTTTCTTT. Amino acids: CASSQRYNRMNTEAFF.

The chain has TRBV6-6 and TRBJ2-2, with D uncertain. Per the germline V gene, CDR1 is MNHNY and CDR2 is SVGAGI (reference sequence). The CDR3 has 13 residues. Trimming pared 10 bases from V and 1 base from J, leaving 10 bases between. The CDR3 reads CATPGQNTGELFF. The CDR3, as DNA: TGTGCCACTCCCGGGCAGAACACCGGGGAGCTGTTTTTT.

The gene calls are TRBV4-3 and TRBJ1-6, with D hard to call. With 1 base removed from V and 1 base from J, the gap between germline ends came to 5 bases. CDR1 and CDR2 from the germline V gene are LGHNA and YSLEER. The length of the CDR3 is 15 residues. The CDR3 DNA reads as TGCGCCAGCAGCCAAGTGGGTTCCTATAATTCACCCCTCCACTTT. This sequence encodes CASSQVGSYNSPLHF.

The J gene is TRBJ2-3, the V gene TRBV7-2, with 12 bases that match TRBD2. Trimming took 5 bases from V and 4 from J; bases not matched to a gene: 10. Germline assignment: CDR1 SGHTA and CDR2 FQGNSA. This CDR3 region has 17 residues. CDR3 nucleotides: TGTGCCAGCAGCCGTTCACTAGCGGGGGGCGGGGCAGATACGCAGTATTTT. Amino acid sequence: CASSRSLAGGGADTQYF. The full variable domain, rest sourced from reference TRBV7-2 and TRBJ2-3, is GAGVSQSPSNKVTEKGKDVELRCDPISGHTALYWYRQSLGQGLEFLIYFQGNSAPDKSGLPSDRFSAERTGGSVSTLTIQRTQQEDSAVYLCASSRSLAGGGADTQYFGPGTRLTVL.

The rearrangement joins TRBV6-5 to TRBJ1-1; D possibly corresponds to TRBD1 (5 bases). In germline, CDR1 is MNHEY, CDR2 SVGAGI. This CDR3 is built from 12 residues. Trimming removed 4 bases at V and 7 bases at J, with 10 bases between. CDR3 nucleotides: TGTGCCAGCAGTTCGATGGGGGTTGAAGCTTTCTTT. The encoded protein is CASSSMGVEAFF.

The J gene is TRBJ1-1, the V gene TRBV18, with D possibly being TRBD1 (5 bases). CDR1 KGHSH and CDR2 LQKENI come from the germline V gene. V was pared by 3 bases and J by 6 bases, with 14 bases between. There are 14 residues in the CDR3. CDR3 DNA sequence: TGTGCCAGCTCACCTGGGAGGAGGGGCGCTGAAGCTTTCTTT. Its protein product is CASSPGRRGAEAFF.

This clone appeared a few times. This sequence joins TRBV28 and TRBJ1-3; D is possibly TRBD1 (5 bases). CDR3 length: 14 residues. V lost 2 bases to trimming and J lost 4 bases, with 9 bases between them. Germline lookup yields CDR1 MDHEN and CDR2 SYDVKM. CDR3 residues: CASSLGGKGNTIYF. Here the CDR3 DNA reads TGTGCCAGCAGTTTAGGGGGGAAAGGAAACACCATATATTTT.

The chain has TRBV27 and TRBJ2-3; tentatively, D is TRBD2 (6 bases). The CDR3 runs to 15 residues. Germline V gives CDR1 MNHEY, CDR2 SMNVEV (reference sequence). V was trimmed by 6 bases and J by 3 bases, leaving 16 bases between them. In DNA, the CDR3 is TGTGCCAGCAGAGTACCGGGACTGGAGACAGATACGCAGTATTTT. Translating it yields CASRVPGLETDTQYF.

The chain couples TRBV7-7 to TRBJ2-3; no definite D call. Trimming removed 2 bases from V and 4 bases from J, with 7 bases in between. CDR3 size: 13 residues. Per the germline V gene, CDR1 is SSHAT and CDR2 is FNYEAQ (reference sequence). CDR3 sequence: CASSLTTADTQYF. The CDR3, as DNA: TGTGCCAGCAGCTTAACTACAGCAGATACGCAGTATTTT.